The sequence of this TCR beta chain was determined in a study of cytomegalovirus exposure and HLA in healthy donors. Study-level findings and limits: Rare TCR sequences predominated, though certain public TCRs were found in many donors.

The CDR3 spans 15 residues. Unmatched junction bases numbered 9, after V lost 6 bases and J lost 3 bases. Germline CDR1 reads SEHNR; CDR2 reads FQNEAQ (reference sequence). As to this clone: No antigen is known for it.

The table came from immunoSEQ multiplex PCR; TCRdb's copy has only in-frame clones and leaves some out. The sample carries 57,000 or so clones, roughly 94% recorded once. The V and J genes are TRBV7-9 and TRBJ2-3; 7 bases match TRBD2. The sample taken for sequencing was PBMCs. The TCR was taken from a man aged 18 to 30 in good health and CMV-seronegative. CDR3 sequence reads: CASSWREFGTDTQYF. The DNA for the CDR3 is TGTGCCAGCAGTTGGCGGGAGTTTGGTACAGATACGCAGTATTTT.